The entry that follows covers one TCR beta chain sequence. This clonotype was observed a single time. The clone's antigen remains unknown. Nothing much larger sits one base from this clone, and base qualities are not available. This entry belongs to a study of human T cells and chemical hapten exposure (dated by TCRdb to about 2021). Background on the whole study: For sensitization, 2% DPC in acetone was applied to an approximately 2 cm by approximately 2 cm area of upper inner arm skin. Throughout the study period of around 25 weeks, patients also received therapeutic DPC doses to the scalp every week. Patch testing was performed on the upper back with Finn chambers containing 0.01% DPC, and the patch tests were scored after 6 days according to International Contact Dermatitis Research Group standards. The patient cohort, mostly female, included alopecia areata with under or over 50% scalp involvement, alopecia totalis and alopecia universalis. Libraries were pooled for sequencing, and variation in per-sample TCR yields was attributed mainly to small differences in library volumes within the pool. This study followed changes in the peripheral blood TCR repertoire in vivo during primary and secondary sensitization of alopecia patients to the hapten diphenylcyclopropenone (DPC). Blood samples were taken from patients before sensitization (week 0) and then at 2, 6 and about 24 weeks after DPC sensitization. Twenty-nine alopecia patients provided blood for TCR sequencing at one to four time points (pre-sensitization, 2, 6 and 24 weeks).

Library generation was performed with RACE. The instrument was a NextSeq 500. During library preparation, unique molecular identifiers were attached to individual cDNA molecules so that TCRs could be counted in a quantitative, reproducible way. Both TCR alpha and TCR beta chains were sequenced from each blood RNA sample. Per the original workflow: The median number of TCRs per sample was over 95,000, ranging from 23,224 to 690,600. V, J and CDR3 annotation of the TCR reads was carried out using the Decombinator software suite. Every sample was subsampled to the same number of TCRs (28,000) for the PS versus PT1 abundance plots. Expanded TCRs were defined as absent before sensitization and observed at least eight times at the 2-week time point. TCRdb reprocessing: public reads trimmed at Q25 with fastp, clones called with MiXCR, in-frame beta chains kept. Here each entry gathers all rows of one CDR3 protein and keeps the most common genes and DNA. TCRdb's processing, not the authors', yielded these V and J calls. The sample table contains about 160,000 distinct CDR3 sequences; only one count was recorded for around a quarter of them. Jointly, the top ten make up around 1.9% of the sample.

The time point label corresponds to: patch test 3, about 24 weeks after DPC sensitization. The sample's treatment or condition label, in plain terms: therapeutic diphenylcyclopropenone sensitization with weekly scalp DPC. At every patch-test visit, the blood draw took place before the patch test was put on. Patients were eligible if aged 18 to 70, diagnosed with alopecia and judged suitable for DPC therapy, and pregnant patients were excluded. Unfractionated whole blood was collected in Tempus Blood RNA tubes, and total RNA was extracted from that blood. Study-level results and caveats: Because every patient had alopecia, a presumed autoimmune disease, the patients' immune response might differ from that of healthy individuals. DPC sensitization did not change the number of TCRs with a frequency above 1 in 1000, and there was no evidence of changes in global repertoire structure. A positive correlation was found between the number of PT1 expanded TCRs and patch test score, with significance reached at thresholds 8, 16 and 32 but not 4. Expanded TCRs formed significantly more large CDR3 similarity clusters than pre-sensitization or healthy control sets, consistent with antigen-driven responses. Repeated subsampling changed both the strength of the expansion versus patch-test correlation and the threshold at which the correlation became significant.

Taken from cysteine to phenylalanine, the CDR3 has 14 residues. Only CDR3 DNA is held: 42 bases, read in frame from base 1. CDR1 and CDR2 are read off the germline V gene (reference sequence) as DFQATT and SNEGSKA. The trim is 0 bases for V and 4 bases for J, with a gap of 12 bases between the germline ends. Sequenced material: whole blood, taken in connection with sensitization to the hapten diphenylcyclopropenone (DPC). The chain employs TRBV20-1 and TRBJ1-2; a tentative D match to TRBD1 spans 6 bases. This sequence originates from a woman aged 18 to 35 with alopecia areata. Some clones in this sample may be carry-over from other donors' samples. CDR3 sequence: CSARDYRDRYGYTF. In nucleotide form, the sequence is TGCAGTGCTAGAGACTACAGGGATCGCTATGGCTACACCTTC.